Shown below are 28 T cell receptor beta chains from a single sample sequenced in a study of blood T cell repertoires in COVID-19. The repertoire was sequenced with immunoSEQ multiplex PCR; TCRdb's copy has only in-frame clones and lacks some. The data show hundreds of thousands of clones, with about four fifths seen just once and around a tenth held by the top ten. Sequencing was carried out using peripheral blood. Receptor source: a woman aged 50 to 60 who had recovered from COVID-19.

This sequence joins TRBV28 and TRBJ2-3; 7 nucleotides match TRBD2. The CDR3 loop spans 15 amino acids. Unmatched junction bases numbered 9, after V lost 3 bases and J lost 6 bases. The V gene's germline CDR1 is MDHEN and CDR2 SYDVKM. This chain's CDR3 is CASSFVWGGDDTQYF. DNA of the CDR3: TGTGCCAGCAGTTTTGTTTGGGGGGGGGACGATACGCAGTATTTT.

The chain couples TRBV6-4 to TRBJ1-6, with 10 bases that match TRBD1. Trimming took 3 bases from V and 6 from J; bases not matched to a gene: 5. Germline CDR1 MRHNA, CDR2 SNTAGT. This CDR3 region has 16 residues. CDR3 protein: CASSELTGGANSPLHF. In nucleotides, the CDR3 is TGTGCCAGCAGTGAACTGACAGGGGGCGCTAATTCACCCCTCCACTTT.

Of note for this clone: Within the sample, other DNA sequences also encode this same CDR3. In DNA form, the CDR3 reads TGTGCCAGCTCTCCCGACAGGGGGAGAACTGAAGCTTTCTTT. It yields the protein CASSPDRGRTEAFF. The chain carries TRBV18 and TRBJ1-1; 9 nucleotides line up with TRBD1. Germline values: CDR1 KGHSH, CDR2 LQKENI. The CDR3 is made up of 14 amino acids. The trim removed 6 bases at V and 5 bases at J, leaving 7 bases unmatched.

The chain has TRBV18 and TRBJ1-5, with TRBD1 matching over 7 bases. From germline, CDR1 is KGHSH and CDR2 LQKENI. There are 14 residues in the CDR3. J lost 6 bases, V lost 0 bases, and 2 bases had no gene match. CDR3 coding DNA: TGTGCCAGCTCACCACCGCCAGGGGGTCAGCCCCAGCATTTT. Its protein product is CASSPPPGGQPQHF.

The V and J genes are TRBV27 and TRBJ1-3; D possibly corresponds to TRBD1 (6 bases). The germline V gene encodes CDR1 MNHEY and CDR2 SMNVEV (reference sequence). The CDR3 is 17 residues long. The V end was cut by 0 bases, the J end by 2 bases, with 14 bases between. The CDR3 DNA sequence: TGTGCCAGCAGTTTATCGAACGGGGACATGACTGGAAACACCATATATTTT. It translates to CASSLSNGDMTGNTIYF.

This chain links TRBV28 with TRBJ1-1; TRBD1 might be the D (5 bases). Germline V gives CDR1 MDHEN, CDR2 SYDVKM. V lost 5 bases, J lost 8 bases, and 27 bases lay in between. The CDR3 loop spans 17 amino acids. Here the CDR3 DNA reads TGTGCCAGCAGTCGATCCACCCGACAAAGGGGTTTTCGGGAAGCTTTCTTT. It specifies CASSRSTRQRGFREAFF. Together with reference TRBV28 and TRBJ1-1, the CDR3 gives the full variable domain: DVKVTQSSRYLVKRTGEKVFLECVQDMDHENMFWYRQDPGLGLRLIYFSYDVKMKEKGDIPEGYSVSREKKERFSLILESASTNQTSMYLCASSRSTRQRGFREAFFGQGTRLTVV.

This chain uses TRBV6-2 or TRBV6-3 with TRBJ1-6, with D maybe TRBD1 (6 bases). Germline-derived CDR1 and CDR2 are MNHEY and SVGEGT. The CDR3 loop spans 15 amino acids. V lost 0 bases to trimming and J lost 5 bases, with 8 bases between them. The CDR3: CASSYSDSDNSPLHF. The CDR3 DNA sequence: TGTGCCAGCAGTTACTCGGACAGCGATAATTCACCCCTCCACTTT.

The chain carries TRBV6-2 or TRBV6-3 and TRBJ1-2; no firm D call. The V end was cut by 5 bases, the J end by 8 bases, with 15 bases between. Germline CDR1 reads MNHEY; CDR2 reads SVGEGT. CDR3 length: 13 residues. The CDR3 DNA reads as TGTGCCAGCAGTCACCCCGGTCGAATGGGCTACACCTTC. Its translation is CASSHPGRMGYTF.

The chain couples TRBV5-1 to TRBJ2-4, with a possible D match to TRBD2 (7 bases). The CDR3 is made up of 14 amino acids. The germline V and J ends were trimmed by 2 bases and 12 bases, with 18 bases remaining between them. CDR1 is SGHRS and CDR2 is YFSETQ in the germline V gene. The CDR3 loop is CASSFGGPETGQYF. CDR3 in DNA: TGCGCCAGCAGCTTCGGGGGGCCAGAAACGGGTCAGTACTTC.

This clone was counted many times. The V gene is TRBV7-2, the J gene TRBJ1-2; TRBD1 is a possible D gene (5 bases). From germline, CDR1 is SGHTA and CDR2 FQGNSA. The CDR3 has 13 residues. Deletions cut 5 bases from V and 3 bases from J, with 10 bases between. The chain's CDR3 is CASSVDRDYGYTF. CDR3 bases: TGTGCCAGCAGCGTTGACAGAGACTATGGCTACACCTTC.

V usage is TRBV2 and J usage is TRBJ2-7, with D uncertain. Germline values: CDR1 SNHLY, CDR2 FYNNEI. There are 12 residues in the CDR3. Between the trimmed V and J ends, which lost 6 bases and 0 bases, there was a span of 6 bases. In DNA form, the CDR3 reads TGTGCCAGCAGACCGAGCTCCTACGAGCAGTACTTC. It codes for CASRPSSYEQYF.

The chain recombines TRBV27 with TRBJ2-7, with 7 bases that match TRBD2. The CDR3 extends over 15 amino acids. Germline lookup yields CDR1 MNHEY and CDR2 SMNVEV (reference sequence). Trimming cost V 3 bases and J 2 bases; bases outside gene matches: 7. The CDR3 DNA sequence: TGTGCCAGCAGTTTGCTAGGACTAGGAACCTACGAGCAGTACTTC. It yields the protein CASSLLGLGTYEQYF.

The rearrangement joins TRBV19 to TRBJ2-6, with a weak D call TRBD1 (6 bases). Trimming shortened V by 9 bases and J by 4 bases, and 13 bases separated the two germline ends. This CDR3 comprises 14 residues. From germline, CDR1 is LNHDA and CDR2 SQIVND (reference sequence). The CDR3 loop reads CASETGRGANVLTF. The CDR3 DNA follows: TGTGCCAGCGAAACAGGGAGAGGGGCCAACGTCCTGACTTTC.

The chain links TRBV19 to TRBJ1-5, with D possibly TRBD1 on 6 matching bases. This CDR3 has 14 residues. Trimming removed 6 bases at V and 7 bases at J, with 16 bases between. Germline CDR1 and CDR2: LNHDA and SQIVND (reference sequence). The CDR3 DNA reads TGTGCCAGTAGCGATGGGGGCGTTGGGCAGCCCCAGCATTTT. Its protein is CASSDGGVGQPQHF. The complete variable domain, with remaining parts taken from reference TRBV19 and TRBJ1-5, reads DGGITQSPKYLFRKEGQNVTLSCEQNLNHDAMYWYRQDPGQGLRLIYYSQIVNDFQKGDIAEGYSVSREKKESFPLTVTSAQKNPTAFYLCASSDGGVGQPQHFGDGTRLSIL.

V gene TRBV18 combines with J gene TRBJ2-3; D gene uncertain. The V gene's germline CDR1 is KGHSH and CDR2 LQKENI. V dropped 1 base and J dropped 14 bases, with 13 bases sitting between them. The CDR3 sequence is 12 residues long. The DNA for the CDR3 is TGTGCCAGCTCACCACAGACCGAAAGGAGGTATTTT. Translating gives CASSPQTERRYF.

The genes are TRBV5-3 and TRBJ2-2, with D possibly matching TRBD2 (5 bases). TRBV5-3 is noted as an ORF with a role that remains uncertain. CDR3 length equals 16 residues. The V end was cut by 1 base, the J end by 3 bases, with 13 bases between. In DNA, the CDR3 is TGTGCCAGAAGCTTGTACGGACCGCGGGACACCGGGGAGCTGTTTTTT. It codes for CARSLYGPRDTGELFF.

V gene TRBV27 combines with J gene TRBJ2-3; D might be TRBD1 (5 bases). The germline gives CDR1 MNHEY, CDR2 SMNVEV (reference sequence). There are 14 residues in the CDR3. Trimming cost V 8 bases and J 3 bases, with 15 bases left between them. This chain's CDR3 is CASGRELGTDTQYF. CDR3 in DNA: TGTGCCAGCGGCAGGGAATTGGGGACAGATACGCAGTATTTT.

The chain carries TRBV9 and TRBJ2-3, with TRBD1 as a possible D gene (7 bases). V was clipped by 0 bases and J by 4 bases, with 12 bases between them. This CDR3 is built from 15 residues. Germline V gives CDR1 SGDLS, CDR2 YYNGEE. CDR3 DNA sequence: TGTGCCAGCAGCGTAGTGGAGGGGGCCGCAGATACGCAGTATTTT. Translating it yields CASSVVEGAADTQYF.

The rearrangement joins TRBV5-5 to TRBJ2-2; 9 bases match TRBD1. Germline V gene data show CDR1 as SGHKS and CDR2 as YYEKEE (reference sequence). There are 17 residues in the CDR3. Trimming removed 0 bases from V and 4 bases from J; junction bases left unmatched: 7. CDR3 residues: CASSLGGQGAATGELFF. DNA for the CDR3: TGTGCCAGCAGCTTGGGGGGACAGGGCGCGGCCACCGGGGAGCTGTTTTTT.

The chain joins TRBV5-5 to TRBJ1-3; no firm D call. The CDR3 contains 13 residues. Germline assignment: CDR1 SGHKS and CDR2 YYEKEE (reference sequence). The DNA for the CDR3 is TGTGTCGTTTGGGCGTATAGTGGAAACACCATATATTTT. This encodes CVVWAYSGNTIYF.

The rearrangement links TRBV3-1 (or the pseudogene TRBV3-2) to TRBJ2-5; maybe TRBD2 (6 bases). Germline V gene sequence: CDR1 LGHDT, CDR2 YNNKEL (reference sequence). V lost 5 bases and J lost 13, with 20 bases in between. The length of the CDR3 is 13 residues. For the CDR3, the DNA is TGTGCCAGCAGCGCTCACGGAGGGACCGGCGGGTACTTC. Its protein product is CASSAHGGTGGYF.

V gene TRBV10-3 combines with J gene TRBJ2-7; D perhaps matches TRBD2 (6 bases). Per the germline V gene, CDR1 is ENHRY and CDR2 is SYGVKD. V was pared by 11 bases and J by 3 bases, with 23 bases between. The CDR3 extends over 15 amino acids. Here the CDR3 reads CAVSPYRDSFYEQYF. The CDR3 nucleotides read TGTGCCGTAAGTCCTTACCGGGACTCATTCTACGAGCAGTACTTC.

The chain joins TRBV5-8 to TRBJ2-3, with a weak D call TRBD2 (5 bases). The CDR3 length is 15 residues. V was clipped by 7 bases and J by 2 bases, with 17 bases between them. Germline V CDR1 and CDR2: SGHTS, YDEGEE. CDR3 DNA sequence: TGTGCCAGCCCCGACTCATGGACTTTCACAGATACGCAGTATTTT. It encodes CASPDSWTFTDTQYF.

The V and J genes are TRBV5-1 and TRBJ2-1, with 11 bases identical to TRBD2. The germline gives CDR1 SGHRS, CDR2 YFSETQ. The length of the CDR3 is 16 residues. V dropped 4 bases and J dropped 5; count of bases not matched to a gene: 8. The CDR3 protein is CASSARGSGGDNEQFF. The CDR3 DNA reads TGCGCCAGCAGCGCCCGGGGTAGCGGGGGGGACAATGAGCAGTTCTTC.

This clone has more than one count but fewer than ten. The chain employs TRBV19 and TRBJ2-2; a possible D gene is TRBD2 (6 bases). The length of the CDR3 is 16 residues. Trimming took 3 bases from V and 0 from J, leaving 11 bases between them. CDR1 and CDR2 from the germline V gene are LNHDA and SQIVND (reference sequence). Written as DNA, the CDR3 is TGTGCCAGTAGTATTTATGGCGGGGCGAACACCGGGGAGCTGTTTTTT. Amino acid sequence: CASSIYGGANTGELFF.

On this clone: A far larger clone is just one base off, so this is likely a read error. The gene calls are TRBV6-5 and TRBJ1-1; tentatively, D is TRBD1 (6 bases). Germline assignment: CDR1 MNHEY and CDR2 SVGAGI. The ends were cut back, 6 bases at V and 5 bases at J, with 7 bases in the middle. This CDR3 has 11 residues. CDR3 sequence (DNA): TGTGCCAGCAGCCAGGGGACTGAAGCTTTCTTT. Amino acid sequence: CASSQGTEAFF.

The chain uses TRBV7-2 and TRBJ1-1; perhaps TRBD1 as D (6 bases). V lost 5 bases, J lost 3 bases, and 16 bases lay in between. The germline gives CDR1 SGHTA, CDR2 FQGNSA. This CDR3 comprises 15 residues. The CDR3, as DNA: TGTGCCAGCAGCCCGGGGTGGGGGCTGGACACTGAAGCTTTCTTT. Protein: CASSPGWGLDTEAFF.

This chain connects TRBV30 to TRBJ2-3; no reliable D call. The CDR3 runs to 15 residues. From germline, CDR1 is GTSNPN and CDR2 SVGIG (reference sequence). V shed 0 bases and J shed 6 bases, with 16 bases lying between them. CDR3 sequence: CAWSVDGHPRDTQYF. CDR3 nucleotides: TGTGCCTGGAGTGTAGATGGGCACCCAAGGGATACGCAGTATTTT.